These T cell receptor beta chains were read from a single sample in a study of cytomegalovirus exposure and HLA in healthy donors. Assay used: immunoSEQ multiplex PCR; TCRdb lists only in-frame clones, some missing. Of 100,000 to 150,000 clones in the sample, 75% to 80% are singletons; the top ten hold approximately 0.9%. Sequencing input: PBMCs. These receptors all come from a woman aged 60 to 75 in good health and CMV-seronegative. The CDR3 runs from the conserved cysteine through the conserved F or W.

v_call: TRBV28; cdr3_aa: CASSGMTGGGSPLHF
v_call: TRBV7-9; cdr3_aa: CASLTSGTDTQYF
v_call: TRBV28; cdr3_aa: CASRGTGQSYEQYF
v_call: TRBV7-3; cdr3_aa: CASSLMGTSSYNEQFF
v_call: TRBV9; cdr3_aa: CASSVDWTGFEAFF
v_call: TRBV29-1; cdr3_aa: CSVRGGTNTGELFF
v_call: TRBV5-5; cdr3_aa: CASSLTDRDRGNIQYF
v_call: TRBV5-4; cdr3_aa: CASSLSGGNTIYF
v_call: TRBV28; cdr3_aa: CASSSGGRNTEAFF
v_call: TRBV10-3; cdr3_aa: CATHSGTGGTTEAFF
v_call: TRBV28; cdr3_aa: CASSQGGFDEKLFF